A selection of T cell receptor beta chains follows, all from one sample in a study of control samples from healthy donors and cancer patients. Method: immunoSEQ multiplex PCR; TCRdb's copy keeps in-frame clones and lacks some. The sample contains 60,000 to 85,000 clones, roughly 92% of which appear only once. Sequencing was carried out using blood. These receptors were obtained from a woman in her fifties or sixties in good health. CDR3s include the opening cysteine and the closing phenylalanine or tryptophan. The D gene is left open where the match is weak. Only part of the rows carry a size: once, few, many, or a class if the clone is expanded.

>TRBV5-1|TRBJ2-1|NA|TRBD2
CASSLGGLADNEQFF
TGCGCCAGCAGCTTGGGGGGACTAGCAGACAATGAGCAGTTCTTC
>TRBV10-3|TRBJ2-7|NA|TRBD2
CATEGLAGGGEQYF
TGTGCCACCGAGGGACTAGCGGGAGGTGGCGAGCAGTACTTC
>TRBV7-8|TRBJ2-7|NA|TRBD1
CASTAGQGASYEQYF
TGTGCCAGCACCGCGGGACAGGGGGCCTCCTACGAGCAGTACTTC
>TRBV4-3|TRBJ1-4|NA|TRBD1
CASSQGHRGSTTEKLFF
TGCGCCAGCAGCCAAGGGCACAGGGGAAGTACGACTGAAAAACTGTTTTTT
>TRBV24-1|TRBJ1-2|NA|NA
CATSDSTLPGRYTF
TGTGCCACCAGTGACTCCACACTGCCTGGGCGGTACACCTTC
>TRBV6-2/TRBV6-3|TRBJ1-2|NA|NA
CASSRQEGYTF
TGTGCCAGCAGTCGACAGGAGGGCTACACCTTC
>TRBV19|TRBJ1-3|NA|TRBD1
CATHQTGGGNTIYF
TGTGCCACCCACCAGACAGGGGGCGGAAACACCATATATTTT
>TRBV27|TRBJ1-6|NA|TRBD1
CASSLGDRGWSPLHF
TGTGCCAGCAGTTTAGGGGACAGGGGGTGGTCACCCCTCCACTTT
>TRBV10-3|TRBJ2-7|NA|NA
CAISQIYEQYF
TGTGCCATCAGCCAAATTTACGAGCAGTACTTC
>TRBV5-1|TRBJ1-3|NA|NA
CASSLSGGGNTIYF
TGCGCCAGCAGCTTGAGCGGAGGGGGAAACACCATATATTTT
>TRBV5-4|TRBJ2-5|few|TRBD2
CATSGGTSETQYF
TGTGCCACCAGCGGGGGGACGAGCGAGACCCAGTACTTC
>TRBV4-1|TRBJ2-3|NA|NA
CASSQDPSGLSTDTQYF
TGCGCCAGCAGCCAAGATCCCAGCGGGTTAAGCACAGATACGCAGTATTTT
>TRBV29-1|TRBJ2-3|NA|NA
CSVGGGFTDTQYF
TGCAGCGTTGGAGGTGGTTTCACAGATACGCAGTATTTT
>TRBV6-5|TRBJ2-7|NA|NA
CASRQRQDYEQYF
TGTGCCAGCAGGCAAAGACAGGACTACGAGCAGTACTTC
>TRBV6-5|TRBJ1-1|NA|NA
CASIKVTNTEAFF
TGTGCCAGCATCAAAGTCACAAACACTGAAGCTTTCTTT
>TRBV28|TRBJ2-5|once|NA
CASSGSGTPRQETQYF
TGTGCCAGCAGTGGATCCGGGACACCACGCCAAGAGACCCAGTACTTC
>TRBV28|TRBJ2-7|NA|TRBD1
CASSPSGQGVYEQYF
TGTGCCAGCAGTCCCTCTGGACAGGGGGTCTACGAGCAGTACTTC
>TRBV7-2|TRBJ1-4|NA|NA
CASSPMGAGEKLFF
TGTGCCAGCAGCCCCATGGGGGCGGGTGAAAAACTGTTTTTT
>TRBV7-9|TRBJ2-5|NA|NA
CASSFNDGETQYF
TGTGCCAGCAGCTTTAACGACGGAGAGACCCAGTACTTC
>TRBV6-6|TRBJ1-5|NA|NA
CASSTDGGVQPQHF
TGTGCCAGCAGTACCGACGGAGGTGTCCAGCCCCAGCATTTT
>TRBV10-1|TRBJ2-3|NA|NA
CASSESHRGSDTQYF
TGCGCCAGCAGTGAGTCCCACAGAGGGTCAGATACGCAGTATTTT
>TRBV6-5|TRBJ1-5|once|TRBD1
CASSPGTGGQPQHF
TGTGCCAGCAGTCCCGGGACAGGGGGCCAGCCCCAGCATTTT
>TRBV7-2|TRBJ1-5|NA|NA
CASSLNSWGVGNQPQHF
TGTGCCAGCAGCTTAAATTCTTGGGGGGTTGGGAATCAGCCCCAGCATTTT
>TRBV11-2|TRBJ2-1|NA|NA
CASSLGGSSYNEQFF
TGTGCCAGCAGCTTAGGGGGGAGCTCCTACAATGAGCAGTTCTTC
>TRBV6-5|TRBJ2-5|NA|TRBD2
CASSARTGGSETQYF
TGTGCCAGCAGCGCTCGCACGGGGGGGTCGGAGACCCAGTACTTC
>TRBV28|TRBJ1-5|NA|NA
CASSPPQGAYNQPQHF
TGTGCCAGCAGCCCCCCTCAGGGCGCGTACAATCAGCCCCAGCATTTT
>TRBV4-3|TRBJ2-1|NA|TRBD2
CASSRWTGGDEQFF
TGCGCCAGCAGCCGGTGGACGGGGGGTGATGAGCAGTTCTTC
>TRBV7-2|TRBJ1-1|NA|NA
CASSLNQNTEAFF
TGTGCCAGCAGCTTAAATCAAAACACTGAAGCTTTCTTT
>TRBV19|TRBJ2-1|NA|TRBD2
CASSPPAGLSYNEQFF
TGTGCCAGTAGTCCCCCAGCGGGACTCTCCTACAATGAGCAGTTCTTC
>TRBV5-1|TRBJ2-3|NA|TRBD1
CASSSGQGRGDTQYF
TGCGCCAGCAGCTCAGGACAGGGCCGGGGTGATACGCAGTATTTT
>TRBV28|TRBJ2-7|NA|TRBD1
CASGPGGFSSYEQYF
TGTGCCAGCGGCCCAGGGGGATTTTCCTCCTACGAGCAGTACTTC
>TRBV2|TRBJ1-2|NA|TRBD1
CASSYRDREYGYTF
TGTGCCAGCAGCTACCGGGACAGGGAATATGGCTACACCTTC
>TRBV4-1|TRBJ2-1|NA|TRBD2
CASSQVASGKFYNEQFF
TGCGCCAGCAGCCAAGTGGCTAGCGGGAAGTTCTACAATGAGCAGTTCTTC
>TRBV19|TRBJ2-2|NA|NA
CASSIDLWRNYRNTGELFF
TGTGCCAGTAGTATAGATCTTTGGCGGAACTACCGGAACACCGGGGAGCTGTTTTTT
>TRBV15|TRBJ1-6|NA|NA
CATSRDWGGSGSPLHF
TGTGCCACCAGCAGAGATTGGGGGGGCTCGGGTTCACCCCTCCACTTT
>TRBV6-5|TRBJ1-6|NA|TRBD1
CASGKMGQGNSPLHF
TGTGCCAGCGGAAAGATGGGACAGGGAAATTCACCCCTCCACTTT
>TRBV6-2/TRBV6-3|TRBJ2-7|NA|TRBD2
CASSLAGGPSEQYF
TGTGCCAGCAGTTTAGCGGGAGGGCCGTCCGAGCAGTACTTC
>TRBV7-6|TRBJ2-1|NA|TRBD1
CASSLLAVRQGGEQFF
TGTGCCAGCAGCCTCCTTGCGGTCCGACAGGGGGGTGAGCAGTTCTTC
>TRBV28|TRBJ2-7|NA|NA
CASSLPHGGGGFDEQYF
TGTGCCAGCAGCCTGCCACATGGGGGAGGGGGCTTCGACGAGCAGTACTTC
>TRBV6-2/TRBV6-3|TRBJ2-5|NA|NA
CASSTGEGETQYF
TGTGCCAGCAGTACAGGGGAGGGAGAGACCCAGTACTTC
>TRBV2|TRBJ2-7|NA|NA
CASSAVYEQYF
TGTGCCAGCAGTGCTGTCTACGAGCAGTACTTC
>TRBV7-3|TRBJ2-3|NA|TRBD2
CASSFQGLAVSTDTQYF
TGTGCCAGCAGCTTCCAAGGACTAGCAGTGAGCACAGATACGCAGTATTTT
>TRBV30|TRBJ2-7|NA|NA
CAWNERLEIYEQYF
TGTGCCTGGAACGAGCGGTTGGAAATTTACGAGCAGTACTTC
>TRBV11-3|TRBJ2-1|NA|TRBD2
CASSPTSGSYNEQFF
TGTGCCAGCAGCCCGACTAGCGGCTCCTACAATGAGCAGTTCTTC
>TRBV12-3/TRBV12-4|TRBJ1-2|NA|NA
CASSLSGSAGYTF
TGTGCCAGCAGTTTATCAGGGTCCGCGGGCTACACCTTC